This TCR beta chain is drawn from a study of metastatic and nonmetastatic thyroid tumors. As for the study in general: Where malignant and benign thyroid patients were concerned, repertoires were compared across blood and tumor or nodule tissue. General study findings and limits: Reportedly, malignant thyroid tumors had significantly higher TCR beta diversity than benign nodules, in blood and tumor.

This CDR3 comprises 12 residues. J lost 6 bases, V lost 9 bases, and 4 bases had no gene match. Germline V gene data show CDR1 as KGHDR and CDR2 as SFDVKD. In the original processing: The authors used CDR3 differences across clinicopathological groups to build a distant-metastasis classifier for papillary thyroid cancer. TCRdb recomputed clones from the PCR reads via MiXCR. The V and J calls were determined by TCRdb, not by the authors. The sample holds around 22,000 clones, less than 45% seen once. Before thyroid surgery, none of the patients had received any treatment. This clone came up a few times. The target antigen is unknown.

The chain couples TRBV24-1 to TRBJ2-7; 10 bases are shared with TRBD1. The sequenced sample consisted of blood. The TCR originated in a male donor with papillary thyroid cancer or a benign thyroid nodule (not recorded which). Some clones in this sample may be carry-over from other donors' samples. The chain's CDR3 is CATSGTGVEQYF. CDR3 DNA sequence: TGTGCCACCTCCGGGACAGGGGTCGAGCAGTACTTC.